A single sample gave rise to the 28 T cell receptor beta chains below, sequenced in a study of regulatory T cells in long-lasting Graves disease. Time point given: persistent/refractory GD, antithyroid drugs over 5 years with positive TRAb. The TCR library was made from RNA that had been extracted from PBMCs in TRIzol. TCR beta libraries were built with iRepertoire HTBI primers and Arm-PCR of CDR3 regions. TCRdb reprocessed the multiplex PCR reads with MiXCR, giving one entry per CDR3 protein. The sample carries 700,000 or so distinct CDR3 sequences, 30% recorded once. This material consisted of peripheral blood mononuclear cells (PBMCs), taken when the disease was refractory, from a patient treated with antithyroid drugs. These receptors were obtained from a female donor with Graves disease.

This clonotype appeared a few times. The chain links TRBV28 to TRBJ1-2; D perhaps matches TRBD1 (5 bases). The V gene lost 4 bases and the J gene lost 3 bases, with 6 bases spanning the gap. Germline V gene lookup returns CDR1 MDHEN and CDR2 SYDVKM. The length of the CDR3 is 12 residues. This CDR3 reads CASSSQDYGYTF. The CDR3 coding sequence is TGTGCCAGCAGTTCACAGGACTATGGCTACACCTTC.

This clonotype was found a few times. The V gene is TRBV15, the J gene TRBJ2-5, with TRBD2 matching over 8 bases. The V segment lost 0 bases and the J segment 5 bases; nucleotides outside the gene matches: 5. The CDR3 is 15 residues long. The germline V gene encodes CDR1 LNHNV and CDR2 YYDKDF (reference sequence). The CDR3, as DNA: TGTGCCACCAGCAGAGAATGGGCTAGCGGGGAGACCCAGTACTTC. Translation: CATSREWASGETQYF.

This clonotype was recorded a few times. This chain joins TRBV6-1 and TRBJ1-1, with D tentatively TRBD1 (5 bases). The CDR3 is 14 residues long. CDR1 and CDR2 from the germline V gene are MNHNS and SASEGT. The germline V and J ends were trimmed by 3 bases and 5 bases, with 13 bases remaining between them. The CDR3 sequence: CASSDPGERTEAFF. DNA for the CDR3: TGTGCCAGCAGTGACCCGGGGGAGAGGACTGAAGCTTTCTTT.

Concerning this clonotype itself: A much larger clone differs from this one at a single base, so this may be a read error. The V gene is TRBV3-1, the J gene TRBJ2-5, with D perhaps TRBD1 (6 bases). CDR3 size: 15 residues. Trimming took off 11 bases at V and 5 bases at J, with 24 bases between the two ends. Germline-derived CDR1 and CDR2 are LGHDT and YNNKEL (reference sequence). The CDR3 reads CAGKRTRSGQETQYF. The CDR3 bases are TGTGCCGGCAAAAGGACACGATCTGGACAGGAGACCCAGTACTTC.

The chain carries TRBV29-1 and TRBJ1-1; TRBD1 might be the D (6 bases). The ends were cut back, 7 bases at V and 0 bases at J, with 12 bases in the middle. Germline assignment: CDR1 SQVTM and CDR2 ANQGSEA. The CDR3 consists of 13 residues. CDR3 amino acids: CSAQTGLNTEAFF. The DNA of the CDR3 is TGCAGCGCCCAGACAGGACTGAACACTGAAGCTTTCTTT.

The CDR3 sequence is CASSLVAGEPGELFF. CDR3 DNA sequence: TGTGCCAGCAGTTTAGTAGCGGGAGAGCCCGGGGAGCTGTTTTTT. The V call is TRBV27, the J call TRBJ2-2, with 9 bases matching TRBD2. Trimming cost V 2 bases and J 6 bases; bases outside gene matches: 4. Germline V gives CDR1 MNHEY, CDR2 SMNVEV (reference sequence). This CDR3 contains 15 residues.

The rearrangement links TRBV30 to TRBJ1-4; TRBD1 is a possible D gene (6 bases). Looked up from germline, CDR1 is GTSNPN and CDR2 is SVGIG (reference sequence). This CDR3 contains 15 residues. V lost 4 bases, J lost 11 bases, and 23 bases lay in between. The CDR3: CAWMKPGQESRKLFF. The DNA of the CDR3 is TGTGCCTGGATGAAGCCGGGACAAGAATCAAGGAAACTGTTTTTT.

The sample holds a few counts of this clonotype. The chain recombines TRBV3-1 with TRBJ2-2; 10 positions match TRBD2. The germline V gene has CDR1 LGHDT and CDR2 YNNKEL (reference sequence). With V trimmed by 4 bases and J by 6 bases, 5 bases remained unmatched. This CDR3 comprises 15 residues. CDR3 sequence reads: CASSLTSGKSGELFF. CDR3 sequence (DNA): TGTGCCAGCAGCCTCACTAGCGGGAAATCCGGGGAGCTGTTTTTT.

This clonotype was recorded at least ten times. The junction departs from germline at one end; a sequencing error may be responsible. The chain joins TRBV5-1 to TRBJ2-6; 8 bases map to TRBD1. The CDR3 spans 15 residues. The V gene's germline CDR1 is SGHRS and CDR2 YFSETQ. CDR3 coding DNA: TGTGCCAGCAGTCTGACAGGGGCCGGGGCCAACGTCCTGACTTTC. This encodes CASSLTGAGANVLTF.

Notes on this clonotype: A single base separates this from a much larger clone, so it may be a read error. This rearrangement joins TRBV27 to TRBJ2-6; perhaps TRBD1 as D (5 bases). The V gene's germline CDR1 is MNHEY and CDR2 SMNVEV (reference sequence). CDR3 length: 16 residues. CDR3 residues: CASSIRDSSGASVLTF. DNA of the CDR3: TGTGCCAGCAGCATTAGGGATAGCTCTGGGGCCAGCGTCCTGACTTTC. Full variable domain (rest looked up from reference TRBV27 and TRBJ2-6): EAQVTQNPRYLITVTGKKLTVTCSQNMNHEYMSWYRQDPGLGLRQIYYSMNVEVTDKGDVPEGYKVSRKEKRNFPLILESPSPNQTSLYFCASSIRDSSGASVLTFGAGSRLTVL.

The V and J genes are TRBV20-1 and TRBJ2-5; D uncertain. The CDR3 is 11 amino acids. The germline gives CDR1 DFQATT, CDR2 SNEGSKA (reference sequence). V gave up 5 bases and J gave up 3 bases, with 7 bases separating them. CDR3 DNA: TGCAGTGCTTATCTAGAAGAGACCCAGTACTTC. This encodes CSAYLEETQYF.

This chain connects TRBV27 to TRBJ2-7, with 7 bases fitting TRBD2. After removal of 4 bases from V and 1 base from J, the junction contained 7 bases not matched to a gene. Per the germline V gene, CDR1 is MNHEY and CDR2 is SMNVEV (reference sequence). The CDR3 has 15 amino acids. The CDR3 nucleotides read TGTGCCAGCAGTTCCCCGGGACTAACTTCCTACGAGCAGTACTTC. This sequence encodes CASSSPGLTSYEQYF.

The gene calls are TRBV7-3 and TRBJ1-1; perhaps TRBD1 as D (5 bases). The CDR3 loop spans 15 amino acids. Germline CDR1 reads SGHTA; CDR2 reads FQGTGA. The V and J ends lost 5 bases and 1 base respectively, with 14 bases between them. The CDR3 DNA follows: TGTGCCAGCAGCCAAGGGAGCGGGGGGAACACTGAAGCTTTCTTT. This gives the protein CASSQGSGGNTEAFF.

This clonotype was observed at least ten times. One end of the junction is discordant with germline, which a read error may explain. This rearrangement joins TRBV2 to TRBJ2-5; TRBD2 agrees at 11 bases. This CDR3 has 13 residues. CDR1 SNHLY and CDR2 FYNNEI come from the germline V gene. The CDR3 sequence: CASSESRGLAGSF. Written as DNA, the CDR3 is TGTGCCAGCAGTGAATCGCGAGGACTAGCGGGTTCCTTC. Complete variable domain (other parts from reference TRBV2 and TRBJ2-5): EPEVTQTPSHQVTQMGQEVILRCVPISNHLYFYWYRQILGQKVEFLVSFYNNEISEKSEIFDDQFSVERPDGSNFTLKIRSTKLEDSAMYFCASSESRGLAGSFGPGTRLLVL.

The chain joins TRBV12-5 to TRBJ1-6; unclear D gene. CDR3 length equals 13 residues. Between the trimmed V and J ends, which lost 6 bases and 7 bases, there was a span of 10 bases. CDR1 LGHNT and CDR2 FRNRAP come from the germline V gene. The CDR3 is CASGTRPNSPLHF. The CDR3 DNA reads as TGTGCTAGTGGGACCAGACCGAATTCACCCCTCCACTTT.

This clonotype was recorded a few times. The chain couples TRBV6-4 to TRBJ1-1; D is ambiguous. The CDR3 loop spans 15 amino acids. V gave up 6 bases and J gave up 3 bases, with 17 bases separating them. CDR1 is MRHNA, CDR2 SNTAGT, per germline. CDR3 nucleotide sequence: TGTGCCAGCAGGCTTAAAAGCATAGGACACACTGAAGCTTTCTTT. Its protein product is CASRLKSIGHTEAFF.

The chain links TRBV11-2 to TRBJ2-7; weak D call: TRBD1 (7 bases). Trimming removed 6 bases from V and 3 bases from J, with 21 bases in between. Germline V lookup: CDR1 SGHAT, CDR2 FQNNGV. This CDR3 is built from 16 residues. For the CDR3, the DNA is TGTGCCAGCAGGGGGATAATCAGGGGGGTCTTCTACGAGCAGTACTTC. It specifies CASRGIIRGVFYEQYF.

This clonotype appeared a few times. The genes are TRBV30 and TRBJ1-1; D is perhaps TRBD1 (5 bases). This CDR3 region has 18 residues. Germline CDR1 GTSNPN, CDR2 SVGIG (reference sequence). The V end was cut by 2 bases, the J end by 1 base, with 23 bases between. The chain's CDR3 is CAWSRGGTGRLGNTEAFF. The CDR3, as DNA: TGTGCCTGGAGTCGGGGTGGAACAGGACGGTTAGGGAACACTGAAGCTTTCTTT.

This clonotype was seen many times. The CDR3 loop reads CASSRGGRARTGELFF. CDR3 nucleotides: TGTGCCAGCAGTCGGGGCGGGAGGGCCCGCACCGGGGAGCTGTTTTTT. The chain uses TRBV2 and TRBJ2-2; 9 bases map to TRBD2. The junction had 8 bases not matched to a gene; V was cut back by 5 bases and J by 4 bases. CDR3 size: 16 residues. CDR1 and CDR2 (germline): SNHLY, FYNNEI.

In its sample, this clonotype was seen a few times. The chain joins TRBV6-2 or TRBV6-3 to TRBJ1-5; D remains unclear. Looked up from germline, CDR1 is MNHEY and CDR2 is SVGEGT. The CDR3 extends over 16 amino acids. Trimming removed 5 bases from V and 0 bases from J, with 14 bases in between. The CDR3 region has the DNA TGTGCCAGCAGTGAAAGGTGGCAGAGTAGCAATCAGCCCCAGCATTTT. Translated: CASSERWQSSNQPQHF.

This clonotype has only a few counts. The chain recombines TRBV20-1 with TRBJ1-5, with D possibly TRBD1 on 6 matching bases. The CDR3 spans 14 residues. CDR1 is DFQATT, CDR2 SNEGSKA, per germline (reference sequence). The V gene lost 6 bases and the J gene lost 6 bases, with 18 bases spanning the gap. In DNA form, the CDR3 reads TGCAGTGCCCAACAGGGCGTGATTGCTCAGCCCCAGCATTTT. It is translated as CSAQQGVIAQPQHF.

This clonotype was counted between two and nine times. The V and J genes are TRBV5-1 and TRBJ1-6; 10 nucleotides agree with TRBD1. V lost 5 bases to trimming and J lost 9 bases; unmatched junction nucleotides: 5. The CDR3 consists of 14 residues. Germline lookup yields CDR1 SGHRS and CDR2 YFSETQ. CDR3 nucleotide sequence: TGCGCCAGCAGTCCGACAGGGGGCGGTTCACCCCTCCACTTT. Translating gives CASSPTGGGSPLHF.

The J gene is TRBJ2-4, the V gene TRBV2; D call uncertain. The CDR3 totals 15 residues. Germline V CDR1 and CDR2: SNHLY, FYNNEI. V lost 4 bases to trimming and J lost 1 base, with 11 bases between them. The CDR3 DNA reads TGTGCCAGCAGTGTGGACCCAAACGCCAAAAACATTCAGTACTTC. It translates to CASSVDPNAKNIQYF. Based on the CDR3 plus reference TRBV2 and TRBJ2-4, the full variable domain is EPEVTQTPSHQVTQMGQEVILRCVPISNHLYFYWYRQILGQKVEFLVSFYNNEISEKSEIFDDQFSVERPDGSNFTLKIRSTKLEDSAMYFCASSVDPNAKNIQYFGAGTRLSVL.

This clonotype was seen at least ten times. The chain carries TRBV12-3 or TRBV12-4 and TRBJ1-5; D gene uncertain. The CDR3 loop spans 12 amino acids. The ends were cut back, 4 bases at V and 4 bases at J, with 5 bases in the middle. This CDR3 is CASSYQNQPQHF. In DNA, the CDR3 is TGTGCCAGCAGTTACCAGAATCAGCCCCAGCATTTT.

This clonotype was counted only a few times. CDR3 bases: TGTGCCAGCAATCGGGCGGGAGAAAAACTGTTTTTT. It encodes CASNRAGEKLFF. The J gene is TRBJ1-4, the V gene TRBV2; no clear D. This CDR3 spans 12 amino acids. Germline CDR1 and CDR2: SNHLY and FYNNEI. Trimming removed 7 bases from V and 8 bases from J, with 11 bases in between.

This clonotype was recorded a few times. V is TRBV7-9 and J is TRBJ2-5; D not certain. The CDR3 is 11 residues long. The V end was cut by 7 bases, the J end by 5 bases, with 8 bases between. The germline V gene encodes CDR1 SEHNR and CDR2 FQNEAQ (reference sequence). The CDR3 loop is CASTSDETQYF. DNA of the CDR3: TGTGCCAGCACATCGGACGAGACCCAGTACTTC.

This rearrangement joins TRBV28 to TRBJ1-5; TRBD1 matches 10 bases. Looked up from germline, CDR1 is MDHEN and CDR2 is SYDVKM. The V gene end was trimmed by 7 bases and the J gene end by 3 bases; junction bases not matched to a gene: 21. This CDR3 contains 20 residues. CDR3 DNA: TGTGCCAGCAAGACGGTTGCATTATCCTCGACAGGGGGCTTCAATCAGCCCCAGCATTTT. Protein sequence: CASKTVALSSTGGFNQPQHF.

The V call is TRBV28, the J call TRBJ2-7; D is possibly TRBD2 (6 bases). V was cut by 3 bases and J by 6 bases, with 18 bases left in between. The CDR3 covers 15 residues. Germline V CDR1 and CDR2: MDHEN, SYDVKM. CDR3: CASSFPSDTSSEQYF. CDR3 nucleotides: TGTGCCAGCAGTTTCCCTTCGGATACTAGCTCCGAGCAGTACTTC. Full variable domain (remainder filled in from reference TRBV28 and TRBJ2-7): DVKVTQSSRYLVKRTGEKVFLECVQDMDHENMFWYRQDPGLGLRLIYFSYDVKMKEKGDIPEGYSVSREKKERFSLILESASTNQTSMYLCASSFPSDTSSEQYFGPGTRLTVT.